This TCR beta chain was captured by sequencing in a study of shared clonotypes between healthy human individuals (dated by TCRdb to 2018 to 2021). About the study as a whole: Three men and two women, aged 18 to 49 years, made up the cohort. For each donor, three plates each were used for CD4 naive and CD4 memory, two plates were used for CD8 naive, and one plate was used for CD8 memory. Per donor, leukapheresis produced somewhere between about 0.94 and 9.5 billion PBMCs. Blood TCR repertoires of roughly five healthy adults were deeply sequenced to estimate repertoire size and the extent of clonotype sharing between individuals. To increase sequencing depth and limit assay-specific biases, different laboratories used diverse techniques to prepare libraries and sequence TCR repertoires. The full study reports these points: Rarefaction of sorted-subset datasets indicated incomplete sequencing despite the large sequencing depth. Based on pairwise subsampling, the degree of clonotype sharing among donors was expected to be affected by sequencing depth. Compared with non-shared clonotypes, the clonotypes found in all four sorted-subset donors had higher generation probabilities. Across a few donors, 5% to 6% of naive CD4, roughly 3.8% of naive CD8, around 2.1% of memory CD4, and approximately 0.4% of memory CD8 clonotypes were shared. Sampling was limited to blood, and TCR repertoires in tissue likely differ from TCR repertoires in blood. Larger estimated clonotype richness was generally found for naive subsets than for memory subsets. The small number of donors limited the genetic and exposure-history diversity represented.

Healthy HIV-negative adults with no recently reported acute infections or vaccinations were included as donors. Every donor was a Caucasian adult living in Nashville, Tennessee, USA. CD4+ T cells were enriched by magnetic negative selection; naive cells were then positively selected on CD45RA, and the negative fraction formed the memory subset. Blood was collected by leukapheresis, and PBMCs were isolated by Ficoll-Histopaque density gradient centrifugation and then cryopreserved in liquid nitrogen vapor phase. Analytical flow cytometry was used to check the purity and quantity of every magnetically sorted T cell population. Genomic DNA was isolated from each sorted fraction and quantified by UV absorbance on a Nanodrop 2000c. V is reduced by 5 bases and J by 0 bases, leaving a spacing of 14 bases between them. Taken from cysteine to phenylalanine, the CDR3 has 16 residues. Only the CDR3 part of the read is kept: 48 bases, read in frame from the first base. Sequences SGHTA (CDR1) and FQGNSA (CDR2) are obtained from the germline V gene.

As for this clone: Its antigen is not yet known. Qualities for individual bases were not recorded, and no much larger clone is one base off.

TCR CDR3 regions were amplified from genomic DNA by multiplex PCR using the deep immunoSEQ assay. Genomic DNA extracted from each cell subset was distributed evenly over all wells of several immunoSEQ 96-well plates, and each plate served as one replicate. For sorted subsets, each replicate PCR was loaded with 200 ng genomic DNA, equivalent to 32,000 or so T cell genomes. Purified libraries were measured with a Qubit 3.0 fluorometer, size-checked on a Bioanalyzer 2100, and measured again with the KAPA Library Quantification kit. Every immunoSEQ 96-well plate was sequenced on a separate single-read 150-cycle Illumina NextSeq 550 flow cell. The original methods were these. Because the immunoSEQ output held only junctional sequences and lacked quality scores, the filtering could not match the filtering applied to full-length reads. Sequences were annotated with PyIR, a Python wrapper for IgBLAST v1.9, and V/J genes and CDR3 were assigned using IMGT germline references. Reads were filtered out if the reads had weak V/J assignments (E-value above 1e-6), no CDR3, stop codons, out-of-frame junctions, or ambiguous translated residues. A V3J clonotype was defined by an identical inferred V gene, J gene, and CDR3 amino acid sequence. Percentage overlap between repertoires was calculated by dividing the number of shared unique clonotypes by the size of the smaller repertoire. Richness of each repertoire was evaluated using RTK rarefaction, the Chao1 estimator, and Recon v2.1 estimates of unobserved clonotypes. For all TCRbeta clonotypes obtained by the gDNA method from a handful of donors, generation probabilities were computed with OLGA. Not all clones reach the TCRdb copy of this immuneACCESS table, which keeps in-frame sequences only. Checked studies attribute under half of the gap to unresolved V genes and leave the rest unexplained. The DNA gave D and trimming, while V, J and clone size come from that table. The sample yields around 2.5 million clones; approximately 94% were counted once. The ten biggest clones cover 0.36% of the sample.

The receptor comes from a man younger than 35 in good health. Some clones in this sample may be carry-over from other donors' samples. The rearrangement joined TRBV7-2 to TRBJ1-3, with an unclear D gene assignment. Sample: naive CD4+ T cells from PBMCs. Per the publication, the cell subset or site label means: CD45RA+ positively selected. The CDR3 amino acid sequence is: CASSPGWVSSGNTIYF. The DNA sequence reads TGTGCCAGCAGCCCGGGGTGGGTGAGCTCTGGAAACACCATATATTTT.